This TCR beta chain was sequenced in a study of blood T cells in healthy people across ages. General study points: No one knew whether donors had CMV, which possibly confounded expanded clonotype changes.

This clonotype appeared a few times. Its specificity is not known. Primed by a sample-barcoded 5' primer and a J-beta primer mix, a second PCR proceeded for 7 to 11 cycles. A template-switch adaptor with 12 random nucleotides tagged each cDNA molecule. TCRdb itself ran the 5' RACE reads through MiXCR, one entry per CDR3 protein. The sample carries 800,000 to 1,300,000 distinct CDR3 sequences, about 25% recorded once. The CDR3 spans 14 residues. Trimming left V 4 bases short and J 5 bases short, with 14 bases between. From germline, CDR1 is ENHRY and CDR2 SYGVKD. The sample was also reused in another study, on T cells of mothers and their children. That source adds: Related mother-child pairs showed slightly, non-significantly higher overlap than unrelated pairs.

The gene calls are TRBV10-3 and TRBJ2-5; D possibly corresponds to TRBD2 (5 bases). This TCR derives from a girl aged 2 to 10 in good health. Material: blood. CDR3 coding DNA: TGTGCCATCAGTGGAGGAGGTCGGGCGGAGACCCAGTACTTC. This codes for CAISGGGRAETQYF.